Listed below are T cell receptor beta chains from one sample, sequenced in a study of blood T cell repertoires in COVID-19. Repertoires were generated with immunoSEQ multiplex PCR, while TCRdb's copy carries only in-frame clones and drops some. Among 280,000 or so clones, approximately 90% were seen once, and the ten largest hold approximately 13%. Sequencing was performed on peripheral blood. These receptors originate from a woman aged 60-70 years with acute or convalescent COVID-19. Each CDR3 is given with its conserved first and last residue. The order of the fields is V gene, J gene, D gene, clone size, CDR3 protein, CDR3 DNA. D genes are given only for firm matches. Part of the rows lack a size; the others show once, few, many or a class for expanded clones.

TRBV7-3	TRBJ1-1	TRBD1	NA	CASSLTGVTEAFF	TGTGCCAGCAGCTTGACAGGGGTTACTGAAGCTTTCTTT
TRBV3-1/TRBV3-2	TRBJ2-5	TRBD2	NA	CASSQEWWEGETQYF	TGTGCCAGCAGCCAAGAGTGGTGGGAGGGAGAGACCCAGTACTTC
TRBV19	TRBJ2-7	TRBD2	NA	CASSFAWGLAGKPYEQYF	TGTGCCAGTAGTTTTGCTTGGGGACTAGCGGGGAAACCCTACGAGCAGTACTTC
TRBV30	TRBJ1-1	NA	NA	CAWRGVHRNTEAFF	TGTGCCTGGAGAGGGGTACACAGGAACACTGAAGCTTTCTTT
TRBV18	TRBJ2-2	NA	NA	CASFLKNTGELFF	TGTGCCAGCTTCCTTAAGAACACCGGGGAGCTGTTTTTT
TRBV18	TRBJ1-1	NA	NA	CASSPSQMNTEAFF	TGTGCCAGCTCACCATCCCAGATGAACACTGAAGCTTTCTTT
TRBV25-1	TRBJ1-1	TRBD1	NA	CASSDAGTGVGNTEAFF	TGTGCCAGCAGCGACGCGGGGACAGGGGTGGGGAACACTGAAGCTTTCTTT
TRBV4-3	TRBJ1-1	NA	NA	CASSQESSVTEAFF	TGCGCCAGCAGCCAAGAATCCTCAGTCACTGAAGCTTTCTTT
TRBV7-2	TRBJ2-5	TRBD2	NA	CASSPPGGAWGETQYF	TGTGCCAGCAGCCCTCCCGGGGGGGCCTGGGGGGAGACCCAGTACTTC
TRBV6-2/TRBV6-3	TRBJ1-1	NA	NA	CASSYRARTVNTEAFF	TGTGCCAGCAGTTACCGAGCAAGGACAGTGAACACTGAAGCTTTCTTT
TRBV7-2	TRBJ1-4	NA	NA	CASSSQGATNEKLFF	TGTGCCAGCAGCTCCCAGGGTGCAACTAATGAAAAACTGTTTTTT
TRBV7-8	TRBJ1-5	NA	NA	CASSLSNRENNQPQHF	TGTGCCAGCAGCTTATCAAACAGGGAAAATAATCAGCCCCAGCATTTT
TRBV2	TRBJ1-5	TRBD1	NA	CASSTGGSNQPQHF	TGTGCCAGCAGTACAGGGGGGAGCAATCAGCCCCAGCATTTT
TRBV7-3	TRBJ2-3	NA	NA	CASARGGTLIADTQYF	TGTGCCAGCGCGCGCGGCGGGACTCTTATCGCAGATACGCAGTATTTT
TRBV7-3	TRBJ2-3	NA	NA	CASSSLLDSTDTQYF	TGTGCCAGCAGCTCCCTACTAGATAGCACAGATACGCAGTATTTT
TRBV5-6	TRBJ2-3	NA	NA	CASSLGQGRSTDTQYF	TGTGCCAGCAGCTTGGGGCAGGGTAGGAGCACAGATACGCAGTATTTT
TRBV14	TRBJ1-6	TRBD1	NA	CASSGTAYNSPLHF	TGTGCCAGCAGCGGGACAGCTTATAATTCACCCCTCCACTTT
TRBV6-5	TRBJ1-2	TRBD1	NA	CASSPQGPYGYTF	TGTGCCAGCAGCCCACAGGGGCCCTATGGCTACACCTTC
TRBV27	TRBJ1-5	NA	NA	CASSPQGSNQPQHF	TGTGCCAGCAGTCCCCAGGGGAGCAATCAGCCCCAGCATTTT
TRBV28	TRBJ1-6	NA	NA	CASRVLGMSNSPLHF	TGTGCCAGCAGGGTCCTCGGGATGAGTAATTCACCCCTCCACTTT
TRBV25-1	TRBJ2-7	NA	once	CASSEDFYEQYF	TGTGCCAGCAGTGAAGACTTTTACGAGCAGTACTTC
TRBV7-9	TRBJ1-1	NA	NA	CATMGAVNTEAFF	TGTGCCACCATGGGGGCGGTGAACACTGAAGCTTTCTTT
TRBV9	TRBJ2-7	TRBD2	NA	CASSVASGGGLAEQYF	TGTGCCAGCAGCGTAGCTAGCGGGGGAGGTCTTGCAGAGCAGTACTTC